This T cell receptor (beta chain) was captured in a study of beta chain features in type 1 diabetes (dated by TCRdb to the late 2010s). With regard to the full study: Patients and healthy donors did not differ in mean age, gender distribution, total cell number or subset yield. A total of just under 110,000,000 sorted cells were examined across all samples, and RNA yield correlated strongly with the number of cells per subset. In the study, recently diagnosed type 1 diabetes patients and matched healthy donors were compared on the TCRB repertoires of their sorted circulating CD4+ T cell subsets. Naive and central memory subsets were obtained from all 30 or so donors, but regulatory and stem cell-like memory subsets were isolated from only 8 patients and roughly eight healthy donors. General findings and caveats noted by the study authors: PCR may preferentially amplify shorter templates, but because patient and control samples were amplified and corrected together, any resulting skew would affect both groups equally. Type 1 diabetes patients showed a moderate but significant shortening of TCRB CDR3 length in all four CD4+ subsets. The naive, central memory and regulatory TCRB repertoires appeared to resemble one another more closely among patients than among healthy donors. Because the HLA sub-analyses included only small numbers of individuals, any influence of HLA type on TCRB rearrangement was left unresolved. Sequencing cDNA rather than genomic DNA could over-represent highly expressing activated cells, although activation and CD3 levels did not differ between groups. Patients with type 1 diabetes made fewer insertions and deleted more nucleotides at VDJ recombination sites, implying thymic rearrangement abnormalities.

The entire amount of isolated RNA was reverse transcribed using the High Capacity cDNA Reverse Transcription Kit, so the sequenced TCRB transcripts were expressed ones. Naive, central memory and regulatory T cell samples underwent deep immunoSEQ sequencing, averaging around 3.6 million total reads per sample. After sorted cells were lysed in RLT buffer, RNA was extracted with DNase-treated RNeasy Micro or Mini kits, with the choice depending on cell number. Each cell subset was processed separately to prevent cross-contamination, with patient and healthy donor samples processed together. The immunoSEQ multiplex PCR was used to amplify TCRB sequences from cDNA, generating 87-bp fragments that spanned the CDR3 region. The amplicons were sequenced using the Illumina HiSeq platform. Per the authors' processing: PCR bias was computationally corrected using synthetic template baselines, reads within Hamming distance 2 were collapsed, and singletons that could not be merged were discarded. By aligning reads against IMGT, V, D and J genes, CDR3 length, and insertions or deletions at six rearrangement sites were assigned. Within each subset, clonotype counts were normalized to sorted cell number, and only after that were true diversity and Gini coefficients computed with the tcR R package. The overlap coefficient, calculated on TCRB nucleotide sequences, was used to quantify repertoire sharing. In TCRdb, the immuneACCESS table is reduced to in-frame sequences with V and J assigned. These tables do not hold every clone; where another copy was compared, an unresolved V gene accounts for under half, and the others remain unexplained. The V and J calls and clone size come from that table; D and trimming were worked out from the DNA. The sample table shows about 28,000 clones, and 65% are seen once. The top ten hold about 2.5% of the sample.

As to this clone: Its antigen is still unknown. Base quality data are lacking; no much larger clone is found one base away.

A single peripheral blood draw of 90 to 150 mL on average was collected from each donor into heparinised tubes. A BD FACSAria II and a panel including CD45RO, CCR7, CD25, CD127, CD95 and CD27 were used to sort naive, central memory, regulatory and stem cell-like memory CD4+ T cells. All sorted populations exceeded 98% purity. PBMCs were isolated right away by Lymphoprep density gradient centrifugation and were stained directly, without culture. So that batch effects would be minimized, each experiment stained and sorted samples in pairs, pairing one healthy donor with one patient. Clipping removes 3 bases from V and 6 bases from J, with 8 as the unmatched junction base count. From the cysteine up to the phenylalanine, the CDR3 has a length of 16 residues. The only DNA kept is the CDR3, 48 bases in frame from the first base. Sequences SGHAT (CDR1) and FQDESV (CDR2) are obtained from the germline V gene (reference sequence).

The chain links TRBV11-1 with TRBJ2-1; TRBD2 agrees with 10 junctional bases. This clonotype was sampled from a woman aged 30 to 39 with type 1 diabetes. Sequenced sample: Tregs from blood. The cell subset or site label corresponds to: regulatory CD4+ T cells. The CDR3 region has the sequence CASSLLAGEGSNEQFF. The bases are TGTGCCAGCAGCTTGCTAGCGGGAGAGGGAAGCAATGAGCAGTTCTTC.